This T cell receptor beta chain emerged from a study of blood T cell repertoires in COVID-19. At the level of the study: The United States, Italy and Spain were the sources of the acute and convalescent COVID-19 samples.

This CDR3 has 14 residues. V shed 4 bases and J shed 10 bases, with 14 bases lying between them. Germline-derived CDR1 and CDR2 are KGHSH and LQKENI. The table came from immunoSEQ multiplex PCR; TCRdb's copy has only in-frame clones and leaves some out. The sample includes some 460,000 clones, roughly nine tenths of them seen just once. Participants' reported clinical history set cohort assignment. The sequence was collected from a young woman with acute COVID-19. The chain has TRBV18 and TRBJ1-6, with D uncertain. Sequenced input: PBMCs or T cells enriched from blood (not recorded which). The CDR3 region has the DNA TGTGCCAGCTCACTCAAAGAGAGAGGCTCACCCCTCCACTTT. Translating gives CASSLKERGSPLHF. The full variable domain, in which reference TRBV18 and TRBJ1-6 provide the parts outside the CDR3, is NAGVMQNPRHLVRRRGQEARLRCSPMKGHSHVYWYRQLPEEGLKFMVYLQKENIIDESGMPKERFSAEFPKEGPSILRIQQVVRGDSAAYFCASSLKERGSPLHFGNGTRLTVT.